This T cell receptor beta chain was documented in a study of identical twins' blood T cells. Background on the study: Roughly 6 alpha and about 6 beta libraries together yielded some 50 million reads.

Study-level points and caveats: Top TCRbeta clonotypes were shared more with twin than unrelated donors. Out-of-frame TCRbeta clonotypes reportedly had markedly more similar V usage in twins than unrelated donors.

V gave up 8 bases and J gave up 8 bases, with 18 bases separating them. CDR3 length equals 13 residues. This clonotype has a count of ten or more. Its antigen is unidentified. TCRdb passed the 5' RACE reads through MiXCR, listing each CDR3 protein once. The sample shows hundreds of thousands of distinct CDR3 sequences, 28% of them seen only once. Material for sequencing was PBMCs. The origin of this receptor is a woman aged 18-49 years in good health. The rearrangement links TRBV12-3 or TRBV12-4 to TRBJ1-2, with no clear D. CDR3 residues: CASSTPGRPGYTF. In DNA form, the CDR3 reads TGTGCCAGCTCAACCCCGGGGAGACCCGGCTACACCTTC.